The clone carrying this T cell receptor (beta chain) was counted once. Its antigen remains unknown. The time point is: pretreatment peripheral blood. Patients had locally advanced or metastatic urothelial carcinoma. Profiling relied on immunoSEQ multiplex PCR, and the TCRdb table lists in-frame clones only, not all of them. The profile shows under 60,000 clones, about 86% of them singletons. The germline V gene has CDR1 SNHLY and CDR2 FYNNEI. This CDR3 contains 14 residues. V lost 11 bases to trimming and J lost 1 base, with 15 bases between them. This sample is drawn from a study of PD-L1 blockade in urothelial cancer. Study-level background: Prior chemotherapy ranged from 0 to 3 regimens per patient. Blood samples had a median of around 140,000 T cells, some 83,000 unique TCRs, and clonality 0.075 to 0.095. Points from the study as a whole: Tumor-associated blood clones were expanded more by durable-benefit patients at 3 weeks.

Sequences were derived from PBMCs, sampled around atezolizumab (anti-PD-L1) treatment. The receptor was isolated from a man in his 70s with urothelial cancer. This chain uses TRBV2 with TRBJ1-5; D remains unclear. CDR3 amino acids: CASSRAASNQPQHF. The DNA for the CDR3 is TGTGCCTCCTCGAGGGCGGCAAGCAATCAGCCCCAGCATTTT.